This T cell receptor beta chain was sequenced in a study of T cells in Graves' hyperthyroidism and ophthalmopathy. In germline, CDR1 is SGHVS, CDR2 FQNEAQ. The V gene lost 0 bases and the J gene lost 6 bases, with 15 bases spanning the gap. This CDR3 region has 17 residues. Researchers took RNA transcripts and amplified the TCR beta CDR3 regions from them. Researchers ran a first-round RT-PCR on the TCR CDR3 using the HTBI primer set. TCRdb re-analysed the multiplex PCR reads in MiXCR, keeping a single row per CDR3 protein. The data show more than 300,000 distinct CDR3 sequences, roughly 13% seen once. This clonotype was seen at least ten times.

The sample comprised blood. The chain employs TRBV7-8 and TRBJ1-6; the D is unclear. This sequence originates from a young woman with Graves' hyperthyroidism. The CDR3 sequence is CASSLAPDGMTNSPLHF. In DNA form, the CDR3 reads TGTGCCAGCAGCTTAGCTCCGGACGGAATGACTAATTCACCCCTCCACTTT.